The 18 T cell receptor beta chains reported below all come from one sample, sequenced in a study of CD8 T cells in Susac syndrome. An input of about 0.45 to 1 ug of RNA was subjected to reverse transcription using random hexamers. TCRdb itself ran the immunoSEQ multiplex PCR reads through MiXCR, one entry per CDR3 protein. The sample shows about 47,000 distinct CDR3 sequences, around 93% of them seen only once. The sample consisted of CD8+ T cells from PBMCs. Source of these receptors: a human donor in good health.

The chain recombines TRBV7-8 with TRBJ2-7, with D possibly TRBD2 on 5 matching bases. Germline loops: CDR1 SGHVS, CDR2 FQNEAQ. The CDR3 runs 15 residues. The ends were cut back, 1 base at V and 0 bases at J, with 10 bases in the middle. The CDR3 loop is CASSLVGIASYEQYF. Written as DNA, the CDR3 is TGTGCCAGCAGCTTAGTCGGGATCGCCTCCTACGAGCAGTACTTC.

The V and J genes are TRBV30 and TRBJ2-7; D tentatively fits TRBD1 or TRBD2 (5 bases each). Germline V gene lookup returns CDR1 GTSNPN and CDR2 SVGIG (reference sequence). Between the trimmed V and J ends, which lost 2 bases and 0 bases, there was a span of 8 bases. The CDR3 has 13 residues. CDR3 residues: CAWSSGTSYEQYF. In nucleotides, the CDR3 is TGTGCCTGGAGTTCTGGGACCTCCTACGAGCAGTACTTC.

V gene TRBV7-8 combines with J gene TRBJ1-4; unclear D gene. Germline V CDR1 and CDR2: SGHVS, FQNEAQ. V was cut by 5 bases and J by 5 bases, with 9 bases left in between. The CDR3 runs 13 residues. Written as DNA, the CDR3 is TGTGCCAGCAGCCCGGTATGGAATGAAAAACTGTTTTTT. Amino acid sequence: CASSPVWNEKLFF.

The gene calls are TRBV30 and TRBJ1-1; D is undetermined. The germline gives CDR1 GTSNPN, CDR2 SVGIG (reference sequence). The CDR3 totals 11 residues. The CDR3: CASDRNTEAFF. The CDR3 DNA sequence: TGTGCTTCGGACCGGAACACTGAAGCTTTCTTT.

The chain employs TRBV12-3 or TRBV12-4 and TRBJ2-2; D might be TRBD1 (6 bases). There are 15 residues in the CDR3. V lost 5 bases, J lost 0 bases, and 10 bases lay in between. The CDR3 loop is CASSASGANTGELFF. CDR3 bases: TGTGCCAGCAGTGCCTCAGGGGCGAACACCGGGGAGCTGTTTTTT.

CDR3 region: CASSQGLANNEQFF. The CDR3 nucleotides read TGTGCCAGCAGCCAAGGTCTAGCAAACAATGAGCAGTTCTTC. The rearrangement uses TRBV3-1 and TRBJ2-1; weak D call: TRBD2 (5 bases). Trimming took off 1 base at V and 5 bases at J, with 9 bases between the two ends. The CDR3 has 14 residues. Per the germline V gene, CDR1 is LGHDT and CDR2 is YNNKEL (reference sequence).

The CDR3, as DNA: TGTGCCAGCAGCTTAAGACAGGGGCAAGAGACCCAGTACTTC. Protein sequence: CASSLRQGQETQYF. The chain employs TRBV13 and TRBJ2-5, with 8 bases fitting TRBD1. Unmatched junction bases numbered 1, after V lost 2 bases and J lost 2 bases. CDR1 is PRHDT, CDR2 FYEKMQ, per germline (reference sequence). CDR3 length: 14 amino acids.

The rearrangement joins TRBV27 to TRBJ1-1; D is uncertain. The CDR3 loop spans 14 amino acids. The germline V and J ends were trimmed by 2 bases and 4 bases, with 11 bases remaining between them. CDR1 and CDR2 (germline): MNHEY, SMNVEV (reference sequence). The CDR3 is CASSLVPGSTEAFF. The CDR3 nucleotides read TGTGCCAGCAGTTTAGTACCGGGGTCCACTGAAGCTTTCTTT.

The chain links TRBV9 to TRBJ2-3, with no clear D. Germline V CDR1 and CDR2: SGDLS, YYNGEE. The CDR3 covers 17 residues. The ends were cut back, 4 bases at V and 2 bases at J, with 20 bases in the middle. This CDR3 is CASSSPQSAANTDTQYF. The CDR3 region has the DNA TGTGCCAGCAGCTCTCCCCAGTCGGCAGCAAACACAGATACGCAGTATTTT. The full variable domain, in which reference TRBV9 and TRBJ2-3 provide the parts outside the CDR3, is DSGVTQTPKHLITATGQRVTLRCSPRSGDLSVYWYQQSLDQGLQFLIQYYNGEERAKGNILERFSAQQFPDLHSELNLSSLELGDSALYFCASSSPQSAANTDTQYFGPGTRLTVL.

The chain carries TRBV6-1 and TRBJ2-2; tentative D call: TRBD1 (5 bases). The length of the CDR3 is 16 residues. Germline CDR1 MNHNS, CDR2 SASEGT. With 7 bases removed from V and 3 bases from J, the gap between germline ends came to 18 bases. The CDR3 loop is CASTLRPQGDTGELFF. The DNA for the CDR3 is TGTGCCAGCACCCTGAGGCCGCAGGGTGACACCGGGGAGCTGTTTTTT.

The chain joins TRBV12-3 or TRBV12-4 to TRBJ2-1, with 8 bases that match TRBD2. V dropped 3 bases and J dropped 6; count of bases not matched to a gene: 7. The CDR3 contains 15 residues. The CDR3 loop is CASSFGLAGRNEQFF. The CDR3 DNA is TGTGCCAGCAGTTTTGGGCTAGCGGGTCGCAATGAGCAGTTCTTC.

The chain couples TRBV7-9 to TRBJ2-1, with TRBD2 matching 7 bases. The CDR3 contains 13 residues. The V gene's germline CDR1 is SEHNR and CDR2 FQNEAQ (reference sequence). V shed 3 bases, J shed 9 bases, and the junction held 5 bases outside the gene matches. The DNA of the CDR3 is TGTGCCAGCAGCTTGGGGGGGAGCGCTGAGCAGTTCTTC. Protein sequence: CASSLGGSAEQFF.

The V call is TRBV27, the J call TRBJ1-2; 12 bases match TRBD1. Trimming at V came to 2 bases and at J to 2 bases, leaving 6 bases not matched to a gene. Germline CDR1 is MNHEY and CDR2 is SMNVEV (reference sequence). The CDR3 length is 17 residues. The CDR3 sequence: CASSLEGGTGGNYGYTF. The CDR3 DNA reads as TGTGCCAGCAGTTTAGAGGGCGGGACAGGGGGCAACTATGGCTACACCTTC.

This chain uses TRBV6-2 or TRBV6-3 with TRBJ2-7, with 8 bases identical to TRBD2. CDR3 length: 15 amino acids. The V gene end was trimmed by 2 bases and the J gene end by 3 bases; junction bases not matched to a gene: 6. Germline CDR1 MNHEY, CDR2 SVGEGT. CDR3 nucleotide sequence: TGTGCCAGCAGTTACCAAGCGGGAGTTGGCTACGAGCAGTACTTC. Translating gives CASSYQAGVGYEQYF.

This clonotype appeared a single time. The chain has TRBV29-1 and TRBJ1-2; 7 bases align to TRBD1. The ends lost 3 bases at V and 2 bases at J; junction bases unmatched: 9. This CDR3 contains 15 residues. Germline V gene lookup returns CDR1 SQVTM and CDR2 ANQGSEA. The CDR3 loop reads CSVDKEEGANYGYTF. DNA for the CDR3: TGCAGCGTTGATAAGGAGGAGGGGGCGAACTATGGCTACACCTTC.

The V and J genes are TRBV20-1 and TRBJ1-1, with D unclear. Deletions cut 0 bases from V and 5 bases from J, with 10 bases between. The CDR3 runs 13 residues. Per germline, CDR1 DFQATT and CDR2 SNEGSKA (reference sequence). CDR3 in DNA: TGCAGTGCTAGAGATGTATTTGAAACTGAAGCTTTCTTT. Residues: CSARDVFETEAFF.

The V call is TRBV4-1, the J call TRBJ2-7; TRBD2 might be the D (6 bases). From germline, CDR1 is MGHRA and CDR2 YSYEKL. V was shortened by 0 bases and J by 1 base, with 13 bases between the two germline ends. The CDR3 runs to 16 residues. CDR3 nucleotides: TGCGCCAGCAGCCAAGATGAGGCGGGACGGTCCTACGAGCAGTACTTC. It specifies CASSQDEAGRSYEQYF.

This chain connects TRBV7-9 to TRBJ2-7; 10 bases fit TRBD1. The CDR3 extends over 16 amino acids. V lost 5 bases to trimming and J lost 6 bases; unmatched junction nucleotides: 13. CDR1 is SEHNR and CDR2 is FQNEAQ in the germline V gene (reference sequence). Written as DNA, the CDR3 is TGTGCCAGCAGCCCCCAGCCTGGGACAGGGGATGGCGAGCAGTACTTC. As protein: CASSPQPGTGDGEQYF. Variable domain in full (rest from reference TRBV7-9 and TRBJ2-7): DTGVSQNPRHKITKRGQNVTFRCDPISEHNRLYWYRQTLGQGPEFLTYFQNEAQLEKSRLLSDRFSAERPKGSFSTLEIQRTEQGDSAMYLCASSPQPGTGDGEQYFGPGTRLTVT.